What follows are 12 T cell receptor beta chains derived from one specimen sequenced in a study of blood T cell repertoires in COVID-19. Sequencing was performed with immunoSEQ multiplex PCR; in TCRdb, only in-frame clones are kept and a portion is missing. The top ten hold 1.2% of the sample, which has 130,000 to 150,000 clones, 70% to 90% seen once. Sequencing was performed on PBMCs or T cells enriched from blood (not recorded which). Receptors originate from a woman under 40 with acute COVID-19.

The CDR3 spells CASSRAGGYQETQYF. In DNA, the CDR3 is TGTGCCAGCAGTCGAGCGGGGGGGTACCAAGAGACCCAGTACTTC. J is TRBJ2-5 and V is TRBV28; 10 bases are shared with TRBD2. This CDR3 is 15 amino acids long. The germline gives CDR1 MDHEN, CDR2 SYDVKM. V was clipped by 5 bases and J by 0 bases; unmatched bases: 3.

The chain joins TRBV6-5 to TRBJ1-2; 10 nucleotides align to TRBD1. This CDR3 has 14 amino acids. Trimming at V came to 2 bases and at J to 10 bases, leaving 7 bases not matched to a gene. CDR1 is MNHEY and CDR2 is SVGAGI in the germline V gene. CDR3 sequence reads: CASSYGWDRGFYTF. CDR3 sequence (DNA): TGTGCCAGCAGTTACGGGTGGGACAGGGGTTTCTACACCTTC.

The chain is built from TRBV5-5 and TRBJ2-7, with a tentative D call TRBD1 (5 bases). Germline CDR1 SGHKS, CDR2 YYEKEE (reference sequence). Between the trimmed V and J ends, which lost 8 bases and 3 bases, there was a span of 15 bases. This CDR3 comprises 13 residues. CDR3 protein: CARPGQGHYEQYF. The CDR3 nucleotides read TGTGCCAGACCAGGCCAGGGTCACTACGAGCAGTACTTC.

The gene calls are TRBV6-2 or TRBV6-3 and TRBJ2-5, with 12 bases lining up with TRBD2. V gave up 7 bases and J gave up 2 bases; unmatched junction bases: 11. Germline assignment: CDR1 MNHEY and CDR2 SVGEGT. This CDR3 is built from 17 residues. Here the CDR3 reads CASNPTSGRGGQETQYF. For the CDR3, the DNA is TGTGCCAGCAACCCGACTAGCGGGAGAGGGGGGCAAGAGACCCAGTACTTC.

The J gene is TRBJ1-1, the V gene TRBV7-2; 10 bases fit TRBD1. The CDR3 sequence is 13 residues long. V lost 6 bases and J lost 4; bases outside the gene matches: 2. CDR1 and CDR2 from the germline V gene are SGHTA and FQGNSA. CDR3 nucleotide sequence: TGTGCCAGCAGGCGGACAGGGGGCACTGAAGCTTTCTTT. It codes for CASRRTGGTEAFF.

Note on this clone: The same CDR3 arises from other DNA sequences in this sample as well. The V and J genes are TRBV28 and TRBJ2-2; D is unclear. Germline V gene data show CDR1 as MDHEN and CDR2 as SYDVKM. V lost 4 bases, J lost 1 base, and 4 bases lay in between. CDR3 length equals 13 residues. This CDR3 reads CASSSRNTGELFF. The CDR3 coding sequence is TGTGCCAGCAGTTCTAGGAACACCGGGGAGCTGTTTTTT.

The rearrangement links TRBV7-8 to TRBJ2-2; D ambiguous. V lost 5 bases, J lost 1 base, and 14 bases lay in between. The CDR3 length is 16 residues. The germline CDR1 and CDR2 sequences are SGHVS and FQNEAQ. CDR3 sequence (DNA): TGTGCCAGCAGCCCCATAACAGAGATGAACACCGGGGAGCTGTTTTTT. This translates into CASSPITEMNTGELFF.

The genes are TRBV28 and TRBJ1-5, with TRBD1 matching over 10 bases. The CDR3 is 14 residues long. The ends lost 5 bases at V and 7 bases at J; junction bases unmatched: 5. Germline V lookup: CDR1 MDHEN, CDR2 SYDVKM. The CDR3 DNA is TGTGCCAGCAGTCCCGGGACAGGGGACCAGCCCCAGCATTTT. Encoded protein: CASSPGTGDQPQHF.

The chain is built from TRBV27 and TRBJ2-1; TRBD1 is a possible D gene (5 bases). Trimming removed 6 bases from V and 9 bases from J, with 15 bases in between. The germline V gene encodes CDR1 MNHEY and CDR2 SMNVEV (reference sequence). The CDR3 loop spans 13 amino acids. This CDR3 is CASRLGLLGEQFF. CDR3 bases: TGTGCCAGCAGGCTGGGGCTTTTAGGTGAGCAGTTCTTC.

The chain links TRBV5-6 to TRBJ2-1; 7 bases fit TRBD1. Looked up from germline, CDR1 is SGHDT and CDR2 is YYEEEE. The CDR3 loop spans 17 amino acids. The V and J ends lost 6 bases and 3 bases, in that order; junction bases with no gene match: 15. This CDR3 reads CASTPQNPRDSYNEQFF. DNA for the CDR3: TGTGCCAGCACCCCTCAAAACCCCCGGGACAGCTACAATGAGCAGTTCTTC.

The chain carries TRBV4-3 and TRBJ2-7; the match to TRBD1 covers 9 bases. V lost 1 base, J lost 1 base, and 2 bases stayed unmatched. The CDR3 has 15 amino acids. Germline V CDR1 and CDR2: LGHNA, YSLEER. CDR3 sequence reads: CASSQGTGVSYEQYF. CDR3 sequence (DNA): TGCGCCAGCAGCCAAGGGACAGGGGTATCCTACGAGCAGTACTTC.

This clone showed up just once. This rearrangement joins TRBV2 to TRBJ1-1; TRBD1 is a possible D gene (5 bases). The V gene lost 5 bases and the J gene lost 0 bases, with 13 bases spanning the gap. Germline V gene lookup returns CDR1 SNHLY and CDR2 FYNNEI. This CDR3 region has 15 residues. CDR3 in DNA: TGTGCCAGCAGTTCTGGGACTGAACTGAACACTGAAGCTTTCTTT. Translation: CASSSGTELNTEAFF.